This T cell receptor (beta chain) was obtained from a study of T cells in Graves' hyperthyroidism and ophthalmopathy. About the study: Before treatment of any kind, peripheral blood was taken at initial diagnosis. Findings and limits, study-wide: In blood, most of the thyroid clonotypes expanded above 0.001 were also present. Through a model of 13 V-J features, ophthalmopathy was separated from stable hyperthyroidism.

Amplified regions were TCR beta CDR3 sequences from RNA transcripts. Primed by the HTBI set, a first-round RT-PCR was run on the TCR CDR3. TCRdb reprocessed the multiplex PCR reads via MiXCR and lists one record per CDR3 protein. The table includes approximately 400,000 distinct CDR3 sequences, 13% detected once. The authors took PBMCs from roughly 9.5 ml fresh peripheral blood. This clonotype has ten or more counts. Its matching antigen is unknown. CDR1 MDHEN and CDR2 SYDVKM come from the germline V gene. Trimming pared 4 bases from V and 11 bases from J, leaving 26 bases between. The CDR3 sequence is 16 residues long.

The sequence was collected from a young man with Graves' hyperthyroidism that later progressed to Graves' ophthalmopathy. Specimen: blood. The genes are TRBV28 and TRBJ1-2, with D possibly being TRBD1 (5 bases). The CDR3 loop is CASSSRSRQRSPEYTF. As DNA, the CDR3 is TGTGCCAGCAGTTCCCGTAGCAGACAGCGGTCCCCCGAGTACACCTTC.